This T cell receptor beta chain appears in the sequencing data of a study of T cells in localized non-small cell lung cancer. Only in-frame clones appear in the TCRdb table, and some are missing; sequencing was by immunoSEQ multiplex PCR. Of tens of thousands of clones in the sample, approximately 90% were seen once. CDR1 is MNHNS, CDR2 SASEGT, per germline. V shed 7 bases and J shed 0 bases, with 9 bases lying between them. The CDR3 length is 13 residues. The sequences come from peripheral blood, collected before any cancer treatment. The chain has TRBV6-1 and TRBJ2-5, with D possibly TRBD2 on 6 matching bases. The source of this sequence is a man between 40 and 75 years old with stage I squamous cell lung carcinoma. The CDR3 DNA is TGTGCCAGCACCCGGGGGTACCAAGAGACCCAGTACTTC. It codes for CASTRGYQETQYF.